Shown below are 31 T cell receptor beta chains from a single sample sequenced in a study of blood T cell repertoires in COVID-19. TCRdb keeps only in-frame clones here, not all; method: immunoSEQ multiplex PCR. The sample consists of nearly 250,000 clones, roughly 86% of them appearing once. The specimen sequenced was peripheral blood. The receptor source for this set is a woman aged 55-75 years who had recovered from COVID-19.

The genes are TRBV5-6 and TRBJ2-2; possibly TRBD2 for D (5 bases). V was clipped by 0 bases and J by 4 bases, with 13 bases between them. This CDR3 has 16 amino acids. The germline V gene encodes CDR1 SGHDT and CDR2 YYEEEE. This CDR3 is CASSLVFSRGTGELFF. In DNA, the CDR3 is TGTGCCAGCAGCTTGGTGTTCAGCCGGGGCACCGGGGAGCTGTTTTTT.

The chain uses TRBV11-3 and TRBJ1-1; 7 bases align to TRBD1. CDR1 SGHNT and CDR2 YENEEA come from the germline V gene. Trimming took 5 bases from V and 4 from J; bases not matched to a gene: 10. The CDR3 is made up of 15 amino acids. The CDR3 loop reads CASSKGGGVGTEAFF. The CDR3 DNA sequence: TGTGCCAGCAGCAAAGGAGGGGGCGTCGGCACTGAAGCTTTCTTT.

This clone was seen only once. The V call is TRBV7-3, the J call TRBJ2-3, with D hard to call. The CDR3 covers 15 residues. In germline, CDR1 is SGHTA, CDR2 FQGTGA. V was cut by 5 bases and J by 0 bases, with 12 bases left in between. The CDR3 DNA is TGTGCCAGCAGCCAACAGTTGGCAAGCACAGATACGCAGTATTTT. It encodes CASSQQLASTDTQYF. Drawing the rest from reference TRBV7-3 and TRBJ2-3, the complete variable domain is GAGVSQTPSNKVTEKGKYVELRCDPISGHTALYWYRQSLGQGPEFLIYFQGTGAADDSGLPNDRFFAVRPEGSVSTLKIQRTERGDSAVYLCASSQQLASTDTQYFGPGTRLTVL.

The CDR3 nucleotides are TGTGCCATCAGGAAAGGGGAAGGAGCAACTAATGAAAAACTGTTTTTT. It yields the protein CAIRKGEGATNEKLFF. This chain joins TRBV10-3 and TRBJ1-4; the D gene is possibly TRBD1 (5 bases). The V end was cut by 6 bases, the J end by 0 bases, with 14 bases between. CDR1 and CDR2 from the germline V gene are ENHRY and SYGVKD. The CDR3 runs to 16 residues.

The V and J genes are TRBV19 and TRBJ1-5; no reliable D call. V gave up 7 bases and J gave up 7 bases, with 17 bases separating them. CDR1 and CDR2 from the germline V gene are LNHDA and SQIVND (reference sequence). CDR3 length: 14 amino acids. The CDR3 bases are TGTGCCAGTAACAAGGACCCGAGAGGGCAGCCCCAGCATTTT. Its translation: CASNKDPRGQPQHF.

This chain joins TRBV28 and TRBJ2-4, with D possibly matching TRBD2 (6 bases). Germline CDR1 is MDHEN and CDR2 is SYDVKM. This CDR3 has 14 amino acids. Between the trimmed V and J ends, which lost 5 bases and 4 bases, there was a span of 12 bases. The CDR3 sequence is CASSQPRGKNIQYF. CDR3 DNA: TGTGCCAGCAGTCAACCCCGGGGGAAAAACATTCAGTACTTC.

J is TRBJ1-2 and V is TRBV7-9; D is undetermined. V was pared by 4 bases and J by 8 bases, with 17 bases between. The V gene's germline CDR1 is SEHNR and CDR2 FQNEAQ (reference sequence). This CDR3 has 14 residues. CDR3 DNA: TGTGCCAGCAGCTCCCGAGGGTCCGTAGGGGGCTACACCTTC. Translation: CASSSRGSVGGYTF.

J is TRBJ1-3 and V is TRBV27; 7 bases align to TRBD1. Germline CDR1 reads MNHEY; CDR2 reads SMNVEV (reference sequence). The CDR3 loop spans 14 amino acids. Trimming at V came to 5 bases and at J to 3 bases, leaving 4 bases not matched to a gene. The CDR3 nucleotides read TGTGCCAGCAGTCTGAGGGGGCTTGGAAACACCATATATTTT. Its protein is CASSLRGLGNTIYF.

This chain uses TRBV4-1 with TRBJ1-5; possibly TRBD1 for D (5 bases). The CDR3 runs to 16 residues. Germline V CDR1 and CDR2: MGHRA, YSYEKL. V lost 0 bases to trimming and J lost 2 bases, with 11 bases between them. The CDR3 DNA is TGCGCCAGCAGCCAAGAGGGGCGTCCGGGCAATCAGCCCCAGCATTTT. Translating it yields CASSQEGRPGNQPQHF.

The CDR3 region has the DNA TGCAGTGCTATTGAGATGATCGGGATCGACGAGCAGTACTTC. Amino acids: CSAIEMIGIDEQYF. The V and J genes are TRBV20-1 and TRBJ2-7, with a tentative D call TRBD2 (5 bases). CDR3 length equals 14 residues. The ends were cut back, 4 bases at V and 5 bases at J, with 18 bases in the middle. The germline CDR1 and CDR2 sequences are DFQATT and SNEGSKA (reference sequence).

This rearrangement joins TRBV5-5 to TRBJ1-2, with 8 bases lining up with TRBD1. The V gene end was trimmed by 4 bases and the J gene end by 5 bases; junction bases not matched to a gene: 10. This CDR3 has 15 residues. The germline CDR1 and CDR2 sequences are SGHKS and YYEKEE (reference sequence). CDR3 region: CASSINPGGGYGYTF. CDR3 nucleotide sequence: TGTGCCAGCAGCATAAACCCAGGGGGCGGTTATGGCTACACCTTC.

The chain uses TRBV24-1 and TRBJ2-3, with TRBD2 identical over 9 bases. Germline V gene lookup returns CDR1 KGHDR and CDR2 SFDVKD. V lost 4 bases and J lost 1; bases outside the gene matches: 11. CDR3 length equals 18 residues. The chain's CDR3 is CATSDPGWREGGTDTQYF. The CDR3 DNA reads TGTGCCACCAGTGACCCAGGCTGGCGGGAGGGAGGCACAGATACGCAGTATTTT.

This chain joins TRBV6-5 and TRBJ2-2; TRBD2 might be the D (6 bases). Per germline, CDR1 MNHEY and CDR2 SVGAGI. V was trimmed by 2 bases and J by 3 bases, leaving 7 bases between them. The CDR3 loop spans 14 amino acids. In DNA form, the CDR3 reads TGTGCCAGCAGTTACGGGGGGTACACCGGGGAGCTGTTTTTT. Protein sequence: CASSYGGYTGELFF.

The chain has TRBV28 and TRBJ2-7; possibly TRBD1 for D (6 bases). Germline assignment: CDR1 MDHEN and CDR2 SYDVKM. The CDR3 contains 14 residues. V lost 0 bases and J lost 2, with 8 bases in between. CDR3 sequence (DNA): TGTGCCAGCAGTTTATGGGACAGCCCCTACGAGCAGTACTTC. Amino acids: CASSLWDSPYEQYF. The full variable domain, completed using reference TRBV28 and TRBJ2-7, is DVKVTQSSRYLVKRTGEKVFLECVQDMDHENMFWYRQDPGLGLRLIYFSYDVKMKEKGDIPEGYSVSREKKERFSLILESASTNQTSMYLCASSLWDSPYEQYFGPGTRLTVT.

This clone was found once. This chain uses TRBV2 with TRBJ2-2, with D hard to call. CDR3 size: 15 residues. Trimming cost V 5 bases and J 1 base, with 11 bases left between them. CDR1 SNHLY and CDR2 FYNNEI come from the germline V gene. This CDR3 reads CASSWSAGNTGELFF. The CDR3 coding sequence is TGTGCCAGCAGTTGGTCGGCAGGGAACACCGGGGAGCTGTTTTTT.

This chain links TRBV6-6 with TRBJ2-5; TRBD1 aligns across 7 bases. The length of the CDR3 is 14 residues. Per germline, CDR1 MNHNY and CDR2 SVGAGI (reference sequence). J lost 6 bases, V lost 0 bases, and 4 bases had no gene match. DNA of the CDR3: TGTGCCAGCAGTTACTCAGACAGGGAAAAGACCCAGTACTTC. Amino acid sequence: CASSYSDREKTQYF.

The chain combines TRBV11-1 with TRBJ2-3; TRBD2 matches 10 bases. V was clipped by 5 bases and J by 3 bases; unmatched bases: 8. CDR1 and CDR2 (germline): SGHAT, FQDESV (reference sequence). CDR3 length: 16 residues. The CDR3 region is CASSPRASGGTDTQYF. The CDR3 DNA reads as TGTGCCAGCAGCCCTCGGGCTAGCGGGGGTACAGATACGCAGTATTTT.

The chain has TRBV20-1 and TRBJ2-3; D ambiguous. The CDR3 is 11 amino acids. V shed 7 bases and J shed 5 bases, with 10 bases lying between them. Looked up from germline, CDR1 is DFQATT and CDR2 is SNEGSKA (reference sequence). CDR3 in DNA: TGCAGTGGCTTGGGCAGAGATACGCAGTATTTT. Translation gives CSGLGRDTQYF.

V and J are TRBV9 and TRBJ1-5; no firm D call. Germline V gene lookup returns CDR1 SGDLS and CDR2 YYNGEE. The V end was cut by 6 bases, the J end by 2 bases, with 12 bases between. This CDR3 has 14 amino acids. The CDR3 DNA sequence: TGTGCCAGCACCCGCGATTTAGGCAATCAGCCCCAGCATTTT. Protein: CASTRDLGNQPQHF.

Only a few counts were recorded for this clone. The J gene is TRBJ1-2, the V gene TRBV5-1; 8 nucleotides align to TRBD1. Trimming took 1 base from V and 2 from J; bases not matched to a gene: 1. This CDR3 comprises 14 residues. CDR1 and CDR2 from the germline V gene are SGHRS and YFSETQ. The CDR3 DNA reads as TGCGCCAGCAGCTTGAGGACAGGGAACTATGGCTACACCTTC. Translating it yields CASSLRTGNYGYTF.

V and J are TRBV10-3 and TRBJ2-1, with 9 bases matching TRBD1. Germline assignment: CDR1 ENHRY and CDR2 SYGVKD. This CDR3 region has 13 residues. Trimming cost V 8 bases and J 4 bases; bases outside gene matches: 3. CDR3 protein: CAIQGQGYNEQFF. The CDR3, as DNA: TGTGCCATCCAGGGACAGGGATACAATGAGCAGTTCTTC.

For the CDR3, the DNA is TGCAGCGTTGAAAAGTTGGCGGGGTCGCAGTATTTT. This gives the protein CSVEKLAGSQYF. This chain uses TRBV29-1 with TRBJ2-3, with a weak D call TRBD2 (6 bases). Trimming stripped 2 bases from V and 10 bases from J, with 13 bases between. CDR1 and CDR2 from the germline V gene are SQVTM and ANQGSEA. CDR3 length equals 12 residues.

The chain carries TRBV27 and TRBJ1-1; 11 nucleotides line up with TRBD1. The CDR3 length is 15 residues. The germline CDR1 and CDR2 sequences are MNHEY and SMNVEV (reference sequence). J lost 3 bases, V lost 6 bases, and 6 bases had no gene match. The CDR3 sequence is CASSRTGGGDTEAFF. The CDR3 DNA is TGTGCCAGCAGCAGGACAGGGGGCGGGGACACTGAAGCTTTCTTT.

This chain links TRBV11-3 with TRBJ2-3; D perhaps matches TRBD2 (7 bases). V was trimmed by 1 base and J by 2 bases, leaving 10 bases between them. The CDR3 loop spans 15 amino acids. Germline V gene sequence: CDR1 SGHNT, CDR2 YENEEA. CDR3 residues: CASSLAGGPTDTQYF. The CDR3 DNA sequence: TGTGCCAGCAGCTTAGCCGGGGGGCCCACAGATACGCAGTATTTT.

CDR3 sequence reads: CATLEEGSNTEAFF. The CDR3 region has the DNA TGTGCCACCCTGGAAGAGGGATCCAACACTGAAGCTTTCTTT. V and J are TRBV15 and TRBJ1-1; D gene uncertain. Trimming cost V 8 bases and J 2 bases, with 15 bases left between them. This CDR3 region has 14 residues. CDR1 LNHNV and CDR2 YYDKDF come from the germline V gene (reference sequence).

This rearrangement joins TRBV7-2 to TRBJ2-5, with 8 positions matching TRBD1. CDR1 is SGHTA, CDR2 FQGNSA, per germline. J was trimmed by 5 bases and V by 5 bases; bases with no gene match: 10. CDR3 size: 15 residues. The DNA for the CDR3 is TGTGCCAGCAGCCCCGACAGGGGTCGGCGGGAGACCCAGTACTTC. Its protein product is CASSPDRGRRETQYF.

The chain employs TRBV6-6 and TRBJ2-3; no definite D call. Trimming took off 4 bases at V and 6 bases at J, with 8 bases between the two ends. Germline V lookup: CDR1 MNHNY, CDR2 SVGAGI (reference sequence). The CDR3 covers 12 residues. DNA of the CDR3: TGTGCCAGCAGTTTTCCCCCGGATACGCAGTATTTT. Its protein product is CASSFPPDTQYF.

The chain couples TRBV27 to TRBJ1-6; D unclear. From germline, CDR1 is MNHEY and CDR2 SMNVEV (reference sequence). The length of the CDR3 is 16 residues. Trimming stripped 4 bases from V and 0 bases from J, with 10 bases between. The CDR3 spells CASSSSWSSYNSPLHF. CDR3 DNA: TGTGCCAGCAGTTCCTCATGGAGCTCCTATAATTCACCCCTCCACTTT.

The J gene is TRBJ1-1, the V gene TRBV10-3; tentatively, D is TRBD1 (5 bases). Germline CDR1 reads ENHRY; CDR2 reads SYGVKD. V was shortened by 2 bases and J by 1 base, with 5 bases between the two germline ends. This CDR3 is 13 amino acids long. CDR3 residues: CAISETGNTEAFF. The CDR3 DNA sequence: TGTGCCATCAGTGAGACAGGGAACACTGAAGCTTTCTTT.

The chain couples TRBV5-1 to TRBJ2-3, with a weak D call TRBD1 (6 bases). Germline loops: CDR1 SGHRS, CDR2 YFSETQ. The V end lost 0 bases, the J end lost 5 bases, and 10 bases lay between the germline ends. This CDR3 has 14 residues. The CDR3 is CASSLVGRGDTQYF. The CDR3 bases are TGCGCCAGCAGCTTGGTTGGCAGGGGAGATACGCAGTATTTT. The complete variable domain, with remaining parts taken from reference TRBV5-1 and TRBJ2-3, reads KAGVTQTPRYLIKTRGQQVTLSCSPISGHRSVSWYQQTPGQGLQFLFEYFSETQRNKGNFPGRFSGRQFSNSRSEMNVSTLELGDSALYLCASSLVGRGDTQYFGPGTRLTVL.

The V gene is TRBV7-2, the J gene TRBJ1-1; perhaps TRBD1 as D (5 bases). The CDR3 totals 12 residues. Germline V gene data show CDR1 as SGHTA and CDR2 as FQGNSA. Between the trimmed V and J ends, which lost 6 bases and 11 bases, there was a span of 16 bases. In DNA, the CDR3 is TGTGCCAGCAGTCCTCAGGGCGAAAGGGCTTTCTTT. This gives the protein CASSPQGERAFF.